The 24 T cell receptor beta chains listed next were all sequenced from one sample in a study of cytomegalovirus exposure and HLA in healthy donors. Researchers ran the PCR with 60 Vbeta and 13 Jbeta primers. Profiled with immunoSEQ multiplex PCR; TCRdb holds only in-frame clones, not every one. This table has roughly 150,000 clones, approximately 79% appearing once. Sequenced sample: PBMCs. These receptors were collected from a woman between 45 and 60 years old in good health and CMV-seropositive.

The chain combines TRBV4-3 with TRBJ2-7; a possible D gene is TRBD2 (5 bases). Germline V gives CDR1 LGHNA, CDR2 YSLEER. The V gene lost 4 bases and the J gene lost 2 bases, with 15 bases spanning the gap. This CDR3 contains 15 residues. CDR3 in DNA: TGCGCCAGCAGCCCTAGCCGATCGCCAACCTACGAGCAGTACTTC. Its protein product is CASSPSRSPTYEQYF.

The chain employs TRBV4-3 and TRBJ2-2; D may be TRBD1 (6 bases). The CDR3 sequence is 16 residues long. V was cut by 0 bases and J by 12 bases, with 20 bases left in between. Germline CDR1 reads LGHNA; CDR2 reads YSLEER. The CDR3 loop is CASSQDLDSLGSKLFF. The CDR3 region has the DNA TGCGCCAGCAGCCAAGACCTGGACAGCCTTGGGTCGAAGCTGTTTTTT.

This chain uses TRBV5-5 with TRBJ2-3, with D possibly TRBD1 on 5 matching bases. CDR3 length: 17 residues. V lost 4 bases, J lost 3 bases, and 21 bases lay in between. Germline values: CDR1 SGHKS, CDR2 YYEKEE (reference sequence). CDR3 loop: CASSPPPSGSKTDTQYF. CDR3 coding DNA: TGTGCCAGCAGCCCCCCACCCTCAGGGTCCAAGACAGATACGCAGTATTTT. The full variable domain, rest sourced from reference TRBV5-5 and TRBJ2-3, is DAGVTQSPTHLIKTRGQQVTLRCSPISGHKSVSWYQQVLGQGPQFIFQYYEKEERGRGNFPDRFSARQFPNYSSELNVNALLLGDSALYLCASSPPPSGSKTDTQYFGPGTRLTVL.

This chain uses TRBV6-1 with TRBJ1-1; 9 bases fit TRBD1. Germline CDR1 is MNHNS and CDR2 is SASEGT. V shed 6 bases and J 6 bases; nucleotides not matched to a gene: 5. This CDR3 contains 13 residues. The chain's CDR3 is CASRGQGLAEAFF. CDR3 sequence (DNA): TGTGCCAGCAGGGGACAGGGCTTGGCTGAAGCTTTCTTT.

The rearrangement uses TRBV9 and TRBJ2-1, with TRBD2 matching over 7 bases. Germline V gene data show CDR1 as SGDLS and CDR2 as YYNGEE. With 5 bases clipped from V and 6 bases from J, the junction kept 11 bases outside the gene matches. CDR3 length: 15 residues. The DNA for the CDR3 is TGTGCCAGCAGGCCCGGCGGGAGTGGCGCCAATGAGCAGTTCTTC. It encodes CASRPGGSGANEQFF.

This clone has only one observation. The chain couples TRBV29-1 to TRBJ1-1, with D maybe TRBD1 (6 bases). Trimming removed 4 bases at V and 1 base at J, with 34 bases between. Germline CDR1 is SQVTM and CDR2 is ANQGSEA. This CDR3 is built from 21 residues. The CDR3 sequence is CSVADTKRKTGSPHTNTEAFF. The CDR3 nucleotides are TGCAGCGTTGCCGACACGAAGCGGAAAACAGGGTCCCCCCACACGAACACTGAAGCTTTCTTT.

The V and J genes are TRBV5-1 and TRBJ2-1; perhaps TRBD2 as D (6 bases). The CDR3 is made up of 13 amino acids. Germline V gene sequence: CDR1 SGHRS, CDR2 YFSETQ. V was trimmed by 7 bases and J by 8 bases, leaving 16 bases between them. The CDR3 DNA sequence: TGCGCCAGCCACAACCCGGGGGAGGATGAGCAGTTCTTC. Protein product: CASHNPGEDEQFF.

The rearrangement links TRBV6-5 to TRBJ2-7, with D possibly TRBD2 on 6 matching bases. Trimming pared 2 bases from V and 2 bases from J, leaving 13 bases between. Germline V gene lookup returns CDR1 MNHEY and CDR2 SVGAGI. The CDR3 covers 15 residues. CDR3 in amino acids: CASSYGREVTYEQYF. Here the CDR3 DNA reads TGTGCCAGCAGTTACGGAAGGGAGGTCACCTACGAGCAGTACTTC.

The chain employs TRBV9 and TRBJ2-3, with 9 bases fitting TRBD2. There are 16 residues in the CDR3. V shed 4 bases, J shed 0 bases, and the junction held 6 bases outside the gene matches. CDR1 SGDLS and CDR2 YYNGEE come from the germline V gene. CDR3 in DNA: TGTGCCAGCAGCTCCCGACTAGCGGATAGCACAGATACGCAGTATTTT. Amino acids: CASSSRLADSTDTQYF.

In its sample, this clone was seen once. The chain employs TRBV27 and TRBJ1-5; D unclear. Germline CDR1 and CDR2: MNHEY and SMNVEV (reference sequence). The CDR3 sequence is 15 residues long. Trimming cost V 5 bases and J 9 bases, with 20 bases left between them. The CDR3 nucleotides read TGTGCCAGCAGTCCCCGGGAAGGCCACGATTGGCCCCAGCATTTT. Translation: CASSPREGHDWPQHF.

The chain links TRBV30 to TRBJ1-5, with 7 bases fitting TRBD1. The V and J ends lost 7 bases and 1 base, in that order; junction bases with no gene match: 4. In germline, CDR1 is GTSNPN, CDR2 SVGIG (reference sequence). There are 13 residues in the CDR3. The CDR3, as DNA: TGTGCCTACGCAGGGGGGAGCAATCAGCCCCAGCATTTT. Translating it yields CAYAGGSNQPQHF.

This rearrangement joins TRBV7-6 to TRBJ2-7, with TRBD1 matching 7 bases. The CDR3 covers 15 residues. Germline values: CDR1 SGHVS, CDR2 FNYEAQ. V dropped 0 bases and J dropped 4; count of bases not matched to a gene: 6. For the CDR3, the DNA is TGTGCCAGCAGCTTAGCAGAGGGGGCCTTTTACGAGCAGTACTTC. Protein: CASSLAEGAFYEQYF.

The V call is TRBV21-1, the J call TRBJ2-7; the tabulated D call, TRBD1, remains unverified against the DNA. TRBV21-1 has pseudogene status. The CDR3 runs 15 residues. CDR3 sequence: CASSKVRQGSYEQYF. The DNA for the CDR3 is TGTGCCAGCAGCAAAGTCAGGCAGGGGTCCTACGAGCAGTACTTC.

This clone appeared a single time. V and J are TRBV14 and TRBJ1-1, with TRBD1 identical over 7 bases. CDR3 length equals 13 residues. Trimming took 3 bases from V and 4 from J; bases not matched to a gene: 2. Germline assignment: CDR1 SGHDN and CDR2 FVKESK. The chain's CDR3 is CASSQDRTTEAFF. DNA of the CDR3: TGTGCCAGCAGCCAGGACAGGACCACTGAAGCTTTCTTT.

Worth noting for this clone: One end of the junction is discordant with germline, which a read error may explain. This CDR3 is also generated by other DNA sequences in the sample. The chain is built from TRBV6-5 and TRBJ2-7, with 8 positions matching TRBD1. The CDR3 is made up of 14 amino acids. Per germline, CDR1 MNHEY and CDR2 SVGAGI. In DNA form, the CDR3 reads TGTGCTAGCAATGCGGACAGGGCCGGGTCTGAGCAGTACTTC. It codes for CASNADRAGSEQYF.

The CDR3 nucleotides are TGTGCCAGCAGCAAACAGGGGGGGACCCCAGATACGCAGTATTTT. Translating it yields CASSKQGGTPDTQYF. The chain is built from TRBV7-2 and TRBJ2-3; tentatively, D is TRBD1 (8 bases). The CDR3 is 15 residues long. V shed 5 bases and J shed 4 bases, with 16 bases lying between them. The germline V gene has CDR1 SGHTA and CDR2 FQGNSA.

This clone was seen only once. The J gene is TRBJ2-3, the V gene TRBV7-2; no clear D gene. The CDR3 sequence is 12 residues long. Germline loops: CDR1 SGHTA, CDR2 FQGNSA. The V gene lost 0 bases and the J gene lost 6 bases, with 4 bases spanning the gap. CDR3 in DNA: TGTGCCAGCAGCTTAGCGCGGGATACGCAGTATTTT. It is translated as CASSLARDTQYF.

The chain uses TRBV30 and TRBJ2-2; 7 nucleotides match TRBD1. Germline V gene lookup returns CDR1 GTSNPN and CDR2 SVGIG (reference sequence). J lost 0 bases, V lost 5 bases, and 3 bases had no gene match. The CDR3 contains 14 residues. This CDR3 is CAWEGASNTGELFF. The CDR3 region has the DNA TGTGCCTGGGAGGGGGCTTCGAACACCGGGGAGCTGTTTTTT. Combining the CDR3 with reference TRBV30 and TRBJ2-2 gives the whole variable domain SQTIHQWPATLVQPVGSPLSLECTVEGTSNPNLYWYRQAAGRGLQLLFYSVGIGQISSEVPQNLSASRPQDRQFILSSKKLLLSDSGFYLCAWEGASNTGELFFGEGSRLTVL.

CDR3 residues: CASSEDRAYEQYF. Written as DNA, the CDR3 is TGTGCCAGCAGTGAAGACAGAGCCTACGAGCAGTACTTC. The J gene is TRBJ2-7, the V gene TRBV6-1; D not resolved. Germline CDR1 and CDR2: MNHNS and SASEGT. This CDR3 comprises 13 residues. V was trimmed by 1 base and J by 2 bases, leaving 6 bases between them.

The genes are TRBV28 and TRBJ1-3; 9 nucleotides match TRBD1. The CDR3 consists of 15 residues. V lost 11 bases to trimming and J lost 0 bases; unmatched junction nucleotides: 8. The germline V gene encodes CDR1 MDHEN and CDR2 SYDVKM. The CDR3, as DNA: TGTGCCTCCCGGGACAGGGAAAACTCTGGAAACACCATATATTTT. Translation gives CASRDRENSGNTIYF.

V and J are TRBV4-1 and TRBJ2-3, with 10 bases matching TRBD1. The length of the CDR3 is 15 residues. The germline V gene has CDR1 MGHRA and CDR2 YSYEKL. V shed 3 bases and J 4 bases; nucleotides not matched to a gene: 4. The CDR3 coding sequence is TGCGCCAGCAGCCAGCGGGACAGGGGCCCAGATACGCAGTATTTT. Protein: CASSQRDRGPDTQYF.

The chain couples TRBV6-5 to TRBJ2-2; possibly TRBD2 for D (5 bases). Germline CDR1 is MNHEY and CDR2 is SVGAGI. Trimming shortened V by 0 bases and J by 6 bases, and 8 bases separated the two germline ends. This CDR3 is 14 amino acids long. The CDR3 protein is CASSYSGRAGELFF. The DNA for the CDR3 is TGTGCCAGCAGTTACTCGGGGAGAGCCGGGGAGCTGTTTTTT.

The chain employs TRBV6-5 and TRBJ2-1; no clear D gene. Trimming took 2 bases from V and 6 from J, leaving 11 bases between them. Looked up from germline, CDR1 is MNHEY and CDR2 is SVGAGI. The CDR3 length is 14 residues. CDR3 nucleotide sequence: TGTGCCAGCAGTTACCAAGATAACGGCAATGAGCAGTTCTTC. Translated: CASSYQDNGNEQFF.

The chain uses TRBV5-8 and TRBJ2-7, with D maybe TRBD1 (5 bases). This CDR3 region has 14 residues. In germline, CDR1 is SGHTS, CDR2 YDEGEE. The V gene lost 5 bases and the J gene lost 2 bases, with 14 bases spanning the gap. For the CDR3, the DNA is TGTGCCAGCAGTACAGGCCCTTTTACCTACGAGCAGTACTTC. It is translated as CASSTGPFTYEQYF. Based on the CDR3 plus reference TRBV5-8 and TRBJ2-7, the full variable domain is EAGVTQSPTHLIKTRGQQATLRCSPISGHTSVYWYQQALGLGLQFLLWYDEGEERNRGNFPPRFSGRQFPNYSSELNVNALELEDSALYLCASSTGPFTYEQYFGPGTRLTVT.